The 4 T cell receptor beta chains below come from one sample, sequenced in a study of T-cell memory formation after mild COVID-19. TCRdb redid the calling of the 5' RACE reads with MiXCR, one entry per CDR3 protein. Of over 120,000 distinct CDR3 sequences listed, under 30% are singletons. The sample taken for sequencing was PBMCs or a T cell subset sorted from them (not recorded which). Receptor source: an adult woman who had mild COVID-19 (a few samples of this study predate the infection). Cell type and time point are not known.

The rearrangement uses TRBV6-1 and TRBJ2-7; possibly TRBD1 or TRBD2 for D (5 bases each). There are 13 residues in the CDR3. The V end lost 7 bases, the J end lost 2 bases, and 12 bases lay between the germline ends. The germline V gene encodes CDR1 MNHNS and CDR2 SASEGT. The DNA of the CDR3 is TGTGCCAGCACTTGGGACCACCCCTACGAGCAGTACTTC. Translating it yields CASTWDHPYEQYF.

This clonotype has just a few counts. The CDR3 DNA sequence: TGTGCCAGCAGGGACTTAAGCTCCTACAATGAGCAGTTCTTC. Translating it yields CASRDLSSYNEQFF. The chain recombines TRBV6-2 or TRBV6-3 with TRBJ2-1; a weak D match, TRBD2 (5 bases). CDR3 length: 14 residues. The V end lost 6 bases, the J end lost 0 bases, and 9 bases lay between the germline ends. Germline CDR1 MNHEY, CDR2 SVGEGT.

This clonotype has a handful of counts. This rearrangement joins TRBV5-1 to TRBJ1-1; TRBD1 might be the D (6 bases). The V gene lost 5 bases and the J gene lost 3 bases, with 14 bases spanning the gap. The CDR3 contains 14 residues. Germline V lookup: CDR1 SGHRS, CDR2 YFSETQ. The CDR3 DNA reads TGCGCCAGCAGATCCACAGGGTTTGACACTGAAGCTTTCTTT. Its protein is CASRSTGFDTEAFF.

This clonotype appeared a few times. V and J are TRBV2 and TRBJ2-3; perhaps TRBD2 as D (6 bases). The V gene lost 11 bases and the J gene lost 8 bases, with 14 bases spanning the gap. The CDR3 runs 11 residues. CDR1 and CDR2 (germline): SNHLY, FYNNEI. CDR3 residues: CARRGSATQYF. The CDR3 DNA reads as TGTGCCCGCCGGGGGTCAGCTACGCAGTATTTT.